This T cell receptor beta chain was recovered during a study of blood T cell repertoires in COVID-19. Exposed study participants had met a COVID-19 case within 2 weeks before entry. Authors' processing steps: From reference gene primer amplification, estimates of nucleated cell counts were derived. The repertoire was sequenced with immunoSEQ multiplex PCR; TCRdb's copy has only in-frame clones and lacks some. That table supplies the V and J calls and clone size; D and trimming were determined from the DNA. The sample has 180,000 or so clones; 80% are singletons. Between the trimmed V and J ends, which lost 5 bases and 4 bases, there was a span of 14 bases. The CDR3 has 14 residues. Germline-derived CDR1 and CDR2 are LNHDA and SQIVND (reference sequence).

The chain combines TRBV19 with TRBJ1-1; a weak D match, TRBD1 (5 bases). The clonotype originates from a man aged 55-75 years who had been exposed to COVID-19. Sequenced sample: PBMCs or T cells enriched from blood (not recorded which). Here the CDR3 reads CASSSSGRGTEAFF. In nucleotides, the CDR3 is TGTGCCAGTAGTTCCTCAGGAAGGGGCACTGAAGCTTTCTTT.